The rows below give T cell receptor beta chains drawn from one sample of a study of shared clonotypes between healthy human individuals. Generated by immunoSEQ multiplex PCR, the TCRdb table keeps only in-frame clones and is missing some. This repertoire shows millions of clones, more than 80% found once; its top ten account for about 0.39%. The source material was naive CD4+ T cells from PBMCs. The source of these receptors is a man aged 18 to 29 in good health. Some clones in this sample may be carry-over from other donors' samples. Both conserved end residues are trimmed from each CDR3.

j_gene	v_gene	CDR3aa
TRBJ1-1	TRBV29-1	SVGGRGGIPEAF
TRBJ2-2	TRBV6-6	AIKLAANTGELF
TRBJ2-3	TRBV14	ASRQEGDTQY
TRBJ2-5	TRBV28	ASSLGGASGRGRVETQY
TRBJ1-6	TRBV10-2	ASSARAGSPLH
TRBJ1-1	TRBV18	ASSLLNTEAF
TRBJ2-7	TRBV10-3	ATLGPEMPEQY
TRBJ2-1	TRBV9	ASSESGIYNEQF
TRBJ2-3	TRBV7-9	ASSFLAQSGDTQY
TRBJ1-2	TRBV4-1	ASTPGAGGLIYGYT
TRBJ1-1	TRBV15	ATSRSPTVAGNTEAF
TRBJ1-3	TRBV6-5	ASSRDSISGNTIY
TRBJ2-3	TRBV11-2	ASSSAGATDTQY
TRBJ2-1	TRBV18	ASLLLAGEYNEQF
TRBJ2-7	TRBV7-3	ASSLKSQGDYEQY
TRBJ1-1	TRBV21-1	ASSYTGRYDEAF
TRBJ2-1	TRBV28	ASSLQRQEQF
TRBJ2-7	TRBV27	ASRSRLAGGYEQY
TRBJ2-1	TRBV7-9	ASSLPTSGRADYNEQF
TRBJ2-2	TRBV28	ASRPGQPNTGELF
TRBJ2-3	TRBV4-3	ASSQDRGGRAGTDTQY
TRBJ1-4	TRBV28	ASSFRQALNEKLF
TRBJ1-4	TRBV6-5	ASSYSGQGDEKLF
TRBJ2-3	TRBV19	ASSTGYGTDTQY
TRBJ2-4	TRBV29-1	SARGAKNIQY
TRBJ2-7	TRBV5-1	ASSLGADREQY
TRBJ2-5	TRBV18	ASSPDRQETQY
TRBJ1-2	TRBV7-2	ASSLGGGDYGYT
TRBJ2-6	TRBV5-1	ASSPGWANVLT
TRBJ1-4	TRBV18	ASSPPRDKPGEKLF
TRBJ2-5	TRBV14	ASSPYRVRETQY
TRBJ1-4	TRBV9	ASSAHPGTDNEKLF
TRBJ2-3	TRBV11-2	ASSPGLALTDTQY
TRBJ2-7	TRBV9	ASSRDQASGAYEQY
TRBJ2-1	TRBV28	ASLGNNEQF
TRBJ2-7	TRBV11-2	ASSFLVGFYEQY
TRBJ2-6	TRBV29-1	SVELVEDSGANVLT
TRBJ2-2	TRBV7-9	ASSLAPTGAGELF
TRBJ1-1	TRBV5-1	ASSLETPGTEAF
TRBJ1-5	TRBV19	ASSPVFRQPQH
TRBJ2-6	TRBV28	ASSRPGANVLT
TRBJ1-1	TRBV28	ASIGEVMNTEAF